Below, one TCR beta chain is given with its context. This sample is part of a study of blood T cell repertoires in COVID-19. The overall study: Donors in the United States, Italy and Spain gave samples during acute or convalescent COVID-19.

Original handling: Researchers report that nucleated cell counts were estimated from reference gene primer amplification. Clones were read by immunoSEQ multiplex PCR, and TCRdb kept only the in-frame ones, dropping some. Clone size and the V and J calls come from that table; the DNA yielded D and trimming. The sample includes approximately 270,000 clones, about 89% of them seen just once. The V and J ends lost 5 bases and 0 bases respectively, with 11 bases between them. The CDR3 totals 16 residues. Germline V gene data show CDR1 as MDHEN and CDR2 as SYDVKM. The chain couples TRBV28 to TRBJ2-6; D perhaps matches TRBD1 (6 bases). Source material: peripheral blood. This sequence was found in a man aged 35-49 years with active or convalescent COVID-19. The CDR3 protein is CASSERGYSGANVLTF. The CDR3 nucleotides are TGTGCCAGCAGTGAGAGGGGGTACTCTGGGGCCAACGTCCTGACTTTC.